Detailed here is one TCR beta chain. Its specificity is not known. This specimen belongs to a study of cytomegalovirus exposure and HLA in healthy donors. Findings of the study overall: Most TCRs appeared rarely, but some public TCRs recurred in many donors. Using the classifier, cytomegalovirus status was reportedly diagnosed with high specificity and sensitivity. For most TCR beta V segments, an earlier analysis put the productive rate at about 87% or about 30% of the time.

The PCR used 60 Vbeta and 13 Jbeta primers. Libraries were prepared by immunoSEQ multiplex PCR; TCRdb keeps only in-frame clonotypes and omits some of them. The table lists around 210,000 clones, 85% of them singletons. Healthy individuals who donated bone marrow served as the donors. V dropped 0 bases and J dropped 2 bases, with 7 bases sitting between them. Germline values: CDR1 SGHDT, CDR2 YYEEEE. This CDR3 spans 14 amino acids. Sequenced input: PBMCs. The source is a girl aged 2-9 years in good health and CMV-seronegative. The chain combines TRBV5-6 with TRBJ2-3; D gene unclear. The CDR3: CASSLGAFTDTQYF. As DNA, the CDR3 is TGTGCCAGCAGCTTGGGGGCGTTCACAGATACGCAGTATTTT.